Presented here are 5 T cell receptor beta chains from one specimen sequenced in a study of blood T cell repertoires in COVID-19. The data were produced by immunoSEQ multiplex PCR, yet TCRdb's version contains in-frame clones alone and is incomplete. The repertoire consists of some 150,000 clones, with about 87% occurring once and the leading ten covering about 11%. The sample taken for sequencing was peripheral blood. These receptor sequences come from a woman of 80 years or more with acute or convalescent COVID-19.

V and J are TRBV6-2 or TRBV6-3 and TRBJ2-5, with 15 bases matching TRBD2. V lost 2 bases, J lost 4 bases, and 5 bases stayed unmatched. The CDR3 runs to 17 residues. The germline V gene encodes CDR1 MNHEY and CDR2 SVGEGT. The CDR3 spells CASSYGLAGGPGETQYF. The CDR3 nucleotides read TGTGCCAGCAGTTACGGACTAGCGGGGGGGCCGGGAGAGACCCAGTACTTC.

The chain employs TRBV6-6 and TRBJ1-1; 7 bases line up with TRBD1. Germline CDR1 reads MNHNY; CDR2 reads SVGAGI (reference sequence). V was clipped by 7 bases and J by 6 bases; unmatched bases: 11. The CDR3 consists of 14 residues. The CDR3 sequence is CASILTGARPEAFF. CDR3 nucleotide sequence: TGTGCCAGCATACTTACAGGGGCGCGGCCTGAAGCTTTCTTT.

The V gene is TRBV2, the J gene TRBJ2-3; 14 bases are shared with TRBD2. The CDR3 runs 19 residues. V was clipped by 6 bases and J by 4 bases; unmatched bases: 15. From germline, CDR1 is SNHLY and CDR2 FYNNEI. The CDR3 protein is CASRSPGTSGGYRADTQYF. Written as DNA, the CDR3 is TGTGCCAGCAGGTCCCCCGGGACTAGCGGGGGCTACAGGGCAGATACGCAGTATTTT.

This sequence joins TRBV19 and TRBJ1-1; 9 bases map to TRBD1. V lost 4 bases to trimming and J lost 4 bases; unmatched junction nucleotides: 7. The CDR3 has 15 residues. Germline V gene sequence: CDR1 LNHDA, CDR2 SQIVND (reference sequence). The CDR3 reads CASSTIGTGSTEAFF. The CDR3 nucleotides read TGTGCCAGTAGTACCATTGGGACAGGGAGCACTGAAGCTTTCTTT.

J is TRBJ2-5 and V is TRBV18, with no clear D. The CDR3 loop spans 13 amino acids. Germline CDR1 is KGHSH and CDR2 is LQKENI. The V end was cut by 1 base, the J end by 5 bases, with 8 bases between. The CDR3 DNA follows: TGTGCCAGCTCACCACTTACACACGAGACCCAGTACTTC. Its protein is CASSPLTHETQYF.